Following are 21 T cell receptor beta chains from one sample sequenced in a study of Graves' ophthalmopathy and Graves' hyperthyroidism. Amplification of the TCR beta CDR3 regions used RNA transcripts (as template). After a first-round RT-PCR with HTBI primers, a second-round multiplex PCR was run. One entry per CDR3 protein, called by TCRdb with MiXCR from the multiplex PCR reads. Of some 1.1 million distinct CDR3 sequences listed, 35% to 45% are singletons. The specimen was peripheral blood or thyroid tissue (not recorded which). The receptors originated from an adult man with Graves' hyperthyroidism.

This clonotype was observed many times. V and J are TRBV7-8 and TRBJ2-7; 8 bases match TRBD1. This CDR3 contains 13 residues. CDR1 and CDR2 (germline): SGHVS, FQNEAQ. V was pared by 6 bases and J by 3 bases, with 4 bases of the junction left unmatched. CDR3 protein: CASRQTGDYEQYF. DNA of the CDR3: TGTGCCAGCAGACAGACAGGGGACTACGAGCAGTACTTC.

This clonotype occurred a few times. This chain joins TRBV12-3 or TRBV12-4 and TRBJ2-7, with no clear D. Between the trimmed V and J ends, which lost 6 bases and 2 bases, there was a span of 14 bases. The CDR3 sequence is 14 residues long. The CDR3 region is CASRPRDGPYEQYF. For the CDR3, the DNA is TGTGCCAGCAGACCCCGAGACGGGCCCTACGAGCAGTACTTC.

This clonotype was counted many times. The V gene is TRBV2, the J gene TRBJ1-5; D might be TRBD1 (6 bases). Trimming took off 0 bases at V and 4 bases at J, with 13 bases between the two ends. CDR1 and CDR2 (germline): SNHLY, FYNNEI. The CDR3 has 16 residues. The CDR3 is CASSEAPTGLNQPQHF. DNA for the CDR3: TGTGCCAGCAGTGAAGCACCAACAGGGTTAAATCAGCCCCAGCATTTT.

The CDR3 spells CSVDGQGLEAFF. CDR3 in DNA: TGCAGCGTTGATGGACAGGGCCTTGAAGCTTTCTTT. The chain joins TRBV29-1 to TRBJ1-1, with 8 bases matching TRBD1. With 3 bases clipped from V and 7 bases from J, the junction kept 4 bases outside the gene matches. The length of the CDR3 is 12 residues. From germline, CDR1 is SQVTM and CDR2 ANQGSEA.

This clonotype was counted many times. The J gene is TRBJ2-7, the V gene TRBV12-3 or TRBV12-4; 16 positions agree with TRBD2. Trimming removed 3 bases from V and 11 bases from J; junction bases left unmatched: 4. The CDR3 extends over 14 amino acids. In nucleotides, the CDR3 is TGTGCCAGCAGTTTGGTCGGGACTAGCGGGAGGGAGTACTTC. Encoded protein: CASSLVGTSGREYF.

This clonotype showed up just once. This sequence joins TRBV25-1 and TRBJ1-2; TRBD1 agrees at 7 bases. The germline V gene has CDR1 MGHDK and CDR2 SYGVNS. V trimming: 1 base; J trimming: 6 bases; junction bases outside the gene matches: 5. The CDR3 totals 14 residues. Here the CDR3 reads CASSEWEGAHGYTF. The CDR3 DNA is TGTGCCAGCAGTGAATGGGAGGGGGCACATGGCTACACCTTC.

This clonotype came up a few times. The chain couples TRBV3-1 to TRBJ2-7, with D possibly being TRBD1 (6 bases). Germline V lookup: CDR1 LGHDT, CDR2 YNNKEL (reference sequence). Trimming stripped 1 base from V and 4 bases from J, with 11 bases between. The CDR3 is 14 amino acids. This CDR3 is CASSQGITGYEQYF. DNA for the CDR3: TGTGCCAGCAGCCAAGGGATCACAGGGTACGAGCAGTACTTC.

This clonotype was recorded a few times. The V gene is TRBV11-3, the J gene TRBJ2-2, with D tentatively TRBD1 (6 bases). The CDR3 covers 15 residues. CDR1 and CDR2 from the germline V gene are SGHNT and YENEEA. Trimming took 3 bases from V and 4 from J, leaving 12 bases between them. Written as DNA, the CDR3 is TGTGCCAGCAGCTTTAAGACAGGAGGCACCGGGGAGCTGTTTTTT. As protein: CASSFKTGGTGELFF.

This CDR3 reads CASSPTGTESSYEQYF. The CDR3 DNA sequence: TGTGCCAGCAGCCCCACCGGGACAGAAAGCTCCTACGAGCAGTACTTC. V gene TRBV7-9 combines with J gene TRBJ2-7; 7 nucleotides align to TRBD1. With V trimmed by 5 bases and J by 0 bases, 10 bases remained unmatched. From germline, CDR1 is SEHNR and CDR2 FQNEAQ (reference sequence). This CDR3 is 16 amino acids long.

V usage is TRBV11-2 and J usage is TRBJ2-7; the D gene could be TRBD1 or TRBD2 (5 bases each). The CDR3 spans 14 residues. Germline assignment: CDR1 SGHAT and CDR2 FQNNGV. The V end lost 6 bases, the J end lost 6 bases, and 18 bases lay between the germline ends. The CDR3 loop is CASRPPGRDSEQYF. The DNA for the CDR3 is TGTGCCAGCAGGCCCCCGGGACGCGACAGCGAGCAGTACTTC.

CDR3 in amino acids: CSVVEGRPSYEQYF. The CDR3, as DNA: TGCAGCGTTGTGGAGGGGCGACCATCCTACGAGCAGTACTTC. The V and J genes are TRBV29-1 and TRBJ2-7; D is perhaps TRBD2 (6 bases). The CDR3 loop spans 14 amino acids. The germline gives CDR1 SQVTM, CDR2 ANQGSEA. V gave up 4 bases and J gave up 1 base, with 14 bases separating them.

The chain is built from TRBV10-3 and TRBJ1-5, with a possible D match to TRBD1 (5 bases). The CDR3 is 15 residues long. V lost 6 bases to trimming and J lost 7 bases, with 19 bases between them. Germline CDR1 and CDR2: ENHRY and SYGVKD. The CDR3 protein is CAISREYEQGQPQHF. For the CDR3, the DNA is TGTGCCATCAGCAGGGAATACGAGCAGGGCCAGCCCCAGCATTTT.

This chain connects TRBV5-1 to TRBJ1-5, with a tentative D call TRBD1 (6 bases). Germline CDR1 and CDR2: SGHRS and YFSETQ. The CDR3 length is 15 residues. V lost 1 base to trimming and J lost 5 bases, with 13 bases between them. Here the CDR3 reads CASSLSGGLHQPQHF. CDR3 coding DNA: TGCGCCAGCAGCTTGTCCGGGGGCCTCCATCAGCCCCAGCATTTT.

The chain is built from TRBV10-3 and TRBJ2-7; D is perhaps TRBD2 (5 bases). CDR3 length: 12 amino acids. Trimming left V 11 bases short and J 5 bases short, with 16 bases between. CDR1 and CDR2 from the germline V gene are ENHRY and SYGVKD. Here the CDR3 reads CAAGIEGDEQYF. CDR3 sequence (DNA): TGTGCCGCGGGTATAGAGGGTGACGAGCAGTACTTC.

This clonotype was recorded at least ten times. The chain links TRBV24-1 to TRBJ2-2; a weak D match, TRBD2 (5 bases). The CDR3 is 16 residues long. Germline assignment: CDR1 KGHDR and CDR2 SFDVKD. V was clipped by 3 bases and J by 3 bases, with 13 bases between them. CDR3 in amino acids: CATSDRPGYDTGELFF. The CDR3 DNA follows: TGTGCCACCAGTGATCGGCCGGGATACGACACCGGGGAGCTGTTTTTT.

This clonotype was recorded at least ten times. It may be a read error: a sequence one base away is much more abundant. V and J are TRBV7-2 and TRBJ2-7, with 8 bases identical to TRBD1. Germline lookup yields CDR1 SGHTA and CDR2 FQGNSA. There are 14 residues in the CDR3. The CDR3 coding sequence is TGCGCCAGCAGCTTCACAGGGGGCTCCTACGAGCAGTACTTC. Translating gives CASSFTGGSYEQYF.

V gene TRBV7-6 combines with J gene TRBJ1-2; D is perhaps TRBD1 (6 bases). Germline loops: CDR1 SGHVS, CDR2 FNYEAQ. CDR3 length: 14 amino acids. V was pared by 5 bases and J by 3 bases, with 13 bases between. CDR3 sequence (DNA): TGTGCCAGCAGCCCTCGACAGGACGACTATGGCTACACCTTC. Translation gives CASSPRQDDYGYTF.

The CDR3 DNA follows: TGTGCCAGCAGCCAATACCTAGCGGGAGCCGGCTACGAGCAGTACTTC. Translated, it gives CASSQYLAGAGYEQYF. The V and J genes are TRBV16 and TRBJ2-7; 10 bases map to TRBD2. The CDR3 length is 16 residues. Trimming at V came to 1 base and at J to 3 bases, leaving 6 bases not matched to a gene. The germline V gene has CDR1 KGHSY and CDR2 FQNENV.

For this clonotype: Germline is not matched at one junction end, which may reflect a read error. The chain has TRBV7-9 and TRBJ1-4; D unresolved. Germline V gene data show CDR1 as SEHNR and CDR2 as FQNEAQ (reference sequence). This CDR3 is 14 amino acids long. CDR3: CASSLAAGREKLFF. Written as DNA, the CDR3 is TGTGCCAGCAGCCTAGCGGCCGGGCGTGAAAAACTGTTTTTT.

This chain links TRBV20-1 with TRBJ1-4; D unresolved. V lost 6 bases and J 8 bases, leaving 16 bases between the germline ends. CDR1 is DFQATT, CDR2 SNEGSKA, per germline (reference sequence). This CDR3 has 13 residues. CDR3 protein: CSASSGLKEKLFF. CDR3 sequence (DNA): TGCAGTGCCTCGAGCGGGTTAAAGGAAAAACTGTTTTTT.

The chain joins TRBV12-3 or TRBV12-4 to TRBJ2-7; no reliable D call. This CDR3 is built from 13 residues. V was cut by 0 bases and J by 6 bases, with 9 bases left in between. The CDR3 spells CASSLAQAGEQYF. The DNA of the CDR3 is TGTGCCAGCAGTTTAGCGCAGGCTGGCGAGCAGTACTTC.